This T cell receptor (beta chain) derives from a study of T cell clones after liver transplantation. For the study at large: As an antigen-independent comparator, third-party-reactive TCRbeta sequences came from pre-transplant mixed lymphocyte reactions. Study-wide points: A larger donor-reactive than third-party decline suggested partial antigen-specific deletion.

Concerning this clone itself: Antigen unknown.

The CDR3 covers 14 residues. The germline CDR1 and CDR2 sequences are KGHSH and LQKENI. Trimming took 5 bases from V and 1 from J, leaving 9 bases between them. Assay used: immunoSEQ multiplex PCR; TCRdb lists only in-frame clones, some missing. The data show around 77,000 clones, about four fifths seen once. This specimen consisted of CD4+ T cells from blood, obtained 12 months after liver transplant. The clonotype comes from a human patient who received a liver transplant. The T cells may partly be graft donor cells. The V gene is TRBV18, the J gene TRBJ1-5; no clear D gene. The CDR3 bases are TGTGCCAGCTCAACAGAAGTAAGCAATCAGCCCCAGCATTTT. This translates into CASSTEVSNQPQHF. The variable domain in full, with the rest retrieved from reference TRBV18 and TRBJ1-5, is NAGVMQNPRHLVRRRGQEARLRCSPMKGHSHVYWYRQLPEEGLKFMVYLQKENIIDESGMPKERFSAEFPKEGPSILRIQQVVRGDSAAYFCASSTEVSNQPQHFGDGTRLSIL.